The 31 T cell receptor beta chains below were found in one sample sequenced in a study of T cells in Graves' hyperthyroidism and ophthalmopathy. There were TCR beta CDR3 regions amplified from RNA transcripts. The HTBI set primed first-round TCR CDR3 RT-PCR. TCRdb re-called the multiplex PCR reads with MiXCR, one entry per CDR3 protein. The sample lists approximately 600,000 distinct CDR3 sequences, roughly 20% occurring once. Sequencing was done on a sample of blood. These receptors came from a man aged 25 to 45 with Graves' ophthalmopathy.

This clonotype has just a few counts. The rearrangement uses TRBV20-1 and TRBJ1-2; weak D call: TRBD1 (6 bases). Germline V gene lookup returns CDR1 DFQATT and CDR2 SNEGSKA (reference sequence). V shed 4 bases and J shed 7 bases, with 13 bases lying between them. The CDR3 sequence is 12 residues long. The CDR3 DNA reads TGCAGTGCTATGACAGGAAGGGTTGGCTACACCTTC. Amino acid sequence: CSAMTGRVGYTF.

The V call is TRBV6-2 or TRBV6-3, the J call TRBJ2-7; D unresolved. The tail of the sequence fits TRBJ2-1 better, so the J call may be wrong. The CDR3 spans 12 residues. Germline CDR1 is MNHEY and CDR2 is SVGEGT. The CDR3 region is CASSTSRYEQFF. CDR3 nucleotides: TGTGCCAGCAGTACCAGTAGATACGAGCAGTTCTTC.

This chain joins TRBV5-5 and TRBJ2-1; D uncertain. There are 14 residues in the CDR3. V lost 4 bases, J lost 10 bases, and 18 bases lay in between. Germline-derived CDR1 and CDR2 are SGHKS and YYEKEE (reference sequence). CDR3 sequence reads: CASSVGEELGEQFF. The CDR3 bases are TGTGCCAGCAGCGTAGGCGAGGAGTTGGGGGAGCAGTTCTTC.

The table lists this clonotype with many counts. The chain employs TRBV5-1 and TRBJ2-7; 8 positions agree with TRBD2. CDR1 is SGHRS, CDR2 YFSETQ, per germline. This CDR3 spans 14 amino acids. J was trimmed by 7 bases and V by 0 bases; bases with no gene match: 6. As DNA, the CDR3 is TGCGCCAGCAGCTTGGCCCCCCGGGGGGGGGAGCAGTACTTC. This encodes CASSLAPRGGEQYF.

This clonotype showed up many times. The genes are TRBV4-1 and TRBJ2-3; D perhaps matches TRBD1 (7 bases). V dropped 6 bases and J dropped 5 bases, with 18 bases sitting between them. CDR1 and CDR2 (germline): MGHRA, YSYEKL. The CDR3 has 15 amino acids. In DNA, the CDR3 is TGCGCCAGCAGACAAAGATCAGGGGGACTAGATACGCAGTATTTT. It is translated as CASRQRSGGLDTQYF.

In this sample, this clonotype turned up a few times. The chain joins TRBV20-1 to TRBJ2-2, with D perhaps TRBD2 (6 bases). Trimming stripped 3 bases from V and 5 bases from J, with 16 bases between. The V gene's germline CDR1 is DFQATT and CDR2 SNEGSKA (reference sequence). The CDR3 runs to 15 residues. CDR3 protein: CSASGSGPGTGELFF. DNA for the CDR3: TGCAGTGCTAGCGGGAGTGGACCGGGAACCGGGGAGCTGTTTTTT.

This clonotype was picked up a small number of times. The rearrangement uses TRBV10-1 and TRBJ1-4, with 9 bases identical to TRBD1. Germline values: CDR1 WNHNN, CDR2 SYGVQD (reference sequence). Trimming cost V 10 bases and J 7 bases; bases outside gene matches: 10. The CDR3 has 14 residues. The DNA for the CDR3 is TGCGCCACCCGTCCCGGGACAGGGTTTGAAAAACTGTTTTTT. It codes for CATRPGTGFEKLFF.

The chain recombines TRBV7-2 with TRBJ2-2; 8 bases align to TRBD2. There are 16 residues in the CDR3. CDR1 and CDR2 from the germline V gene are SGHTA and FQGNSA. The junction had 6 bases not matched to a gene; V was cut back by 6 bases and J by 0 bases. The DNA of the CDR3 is TGTGCCAGCAGTGGCGGGGGACTAGCGAACACCGGGGAGCTGTTTTTT. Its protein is CASSGGGLANTGELFF.

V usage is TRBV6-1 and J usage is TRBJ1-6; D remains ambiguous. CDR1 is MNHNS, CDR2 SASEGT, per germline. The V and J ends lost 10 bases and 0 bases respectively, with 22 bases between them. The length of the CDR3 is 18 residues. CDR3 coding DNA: TGTGCCATCGAAAGGCAGGCTGGACCCATCTCCTATAATTCACCCCTCCACTTT. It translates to CAIERQAGPISYNSPLHF.

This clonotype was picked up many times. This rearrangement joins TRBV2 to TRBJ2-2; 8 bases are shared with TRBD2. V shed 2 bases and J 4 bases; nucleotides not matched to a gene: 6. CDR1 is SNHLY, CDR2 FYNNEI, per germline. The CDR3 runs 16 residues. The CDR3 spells CASSEWAGGTTGELFF. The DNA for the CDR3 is TGTGCCAGCAGTGAATGGGCGGGAGGCACCACCGGGGAGCTGTTTTTT.

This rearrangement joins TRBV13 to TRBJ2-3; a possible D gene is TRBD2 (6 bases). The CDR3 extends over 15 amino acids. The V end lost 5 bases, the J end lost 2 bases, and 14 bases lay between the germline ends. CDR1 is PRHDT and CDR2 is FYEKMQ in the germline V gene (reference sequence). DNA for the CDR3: TGTGCCAGCAGCCCAGGCCGCGGGACCACAGATACGCAGTATTTT. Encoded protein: CASSPGRGTTDTQYF. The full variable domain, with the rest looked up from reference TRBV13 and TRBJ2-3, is AAGVIQSPRHLIKEKRETATLKCYPIPRHDTVYWYQQGPGQDPQFLISFYEKMQSDKGSIPDRFSAQQFSDYHSELNMSSLELGDSALYFCASSPGRGTTDTQYFGPGTRLTVL.

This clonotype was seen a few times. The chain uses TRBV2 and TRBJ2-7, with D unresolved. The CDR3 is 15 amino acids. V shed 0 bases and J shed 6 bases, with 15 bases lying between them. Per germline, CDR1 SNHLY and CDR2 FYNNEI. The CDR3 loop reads CASSEALGPLREQYF. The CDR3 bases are TGTGCCAGCAGTGAAGCGTTAGGTCCGCTACGCGAGCAGTACTTC.

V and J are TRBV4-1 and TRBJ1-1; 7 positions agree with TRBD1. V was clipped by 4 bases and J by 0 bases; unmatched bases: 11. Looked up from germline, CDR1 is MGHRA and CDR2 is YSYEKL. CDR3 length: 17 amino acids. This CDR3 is CASSPRGMGIMNTEAFF. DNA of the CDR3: TGCGCCAGCAGCCCCAGGGGGATGGGTATTATGAACACTGAAGCTTTCTTT.

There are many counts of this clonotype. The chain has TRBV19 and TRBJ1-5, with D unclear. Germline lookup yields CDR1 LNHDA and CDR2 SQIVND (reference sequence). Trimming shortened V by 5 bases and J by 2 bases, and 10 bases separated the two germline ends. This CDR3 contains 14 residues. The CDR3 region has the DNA TGTGCCAGTAGTTCCCCTGGGGGCAATCAGCCCCAGCATTTT. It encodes CASSSPGGNQPQHF.

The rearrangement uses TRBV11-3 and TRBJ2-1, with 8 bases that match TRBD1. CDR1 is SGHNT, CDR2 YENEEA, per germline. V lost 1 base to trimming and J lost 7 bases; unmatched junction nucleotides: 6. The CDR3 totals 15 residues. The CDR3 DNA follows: TGTGCCAGCAGCTTAGGGACAGGGCTTGGGAATGAGCAGTTCTTC. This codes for CASSLGTGLGNEQFF.

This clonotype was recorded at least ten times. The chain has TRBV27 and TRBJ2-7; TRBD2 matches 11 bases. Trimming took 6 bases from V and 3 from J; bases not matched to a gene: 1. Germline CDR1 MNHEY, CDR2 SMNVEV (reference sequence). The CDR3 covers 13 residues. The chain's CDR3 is CASSGTSGYEQYF. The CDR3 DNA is TGTGCCAGCAGCGGGACTAGCGGCTACGAGCAGTACTTC.

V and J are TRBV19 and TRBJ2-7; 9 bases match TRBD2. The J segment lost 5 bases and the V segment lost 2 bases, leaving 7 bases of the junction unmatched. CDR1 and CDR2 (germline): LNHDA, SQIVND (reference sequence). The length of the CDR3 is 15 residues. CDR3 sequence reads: CASSISGTSLNEQYF. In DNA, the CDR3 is TGTGCCAGTAGTATATCCGGGACTAGCCTTAACGAGCAGTACTTC.

CDR3 region: CASSGDSPYGYTF. The CDR3 DNA is TGTGCCAGCAGTGGGGACTCCCCCTATGGCTACACCTTC. The V and J genes are TRBV12-3 or TRBV12-4 and TRBJ1-2, with a weak D call TRBD1 (5 bases). The CDR3 spans 13 residues. V lost 5 bases to trimming and J lost 4 bases, with 11 bases between them.

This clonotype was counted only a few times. CDR3 nucleotides: TGTGCCAGCAGTCTGCCCCTGACAGGGCCCTACAATGAGCAGTTCTTC. Its translation is CASSLPLTGPYNEQFF. The chain has TRBV7-9 and TRBJ2-1; 7 bases align to TRBD1. Per germline, CDR1 SEHNR and CDR2 FQNEAQ (reference sequence). The CDR3 runs 16 residues. J gave up 2 bases and V 6 bases, and 10 bases lay outside the gene matches.

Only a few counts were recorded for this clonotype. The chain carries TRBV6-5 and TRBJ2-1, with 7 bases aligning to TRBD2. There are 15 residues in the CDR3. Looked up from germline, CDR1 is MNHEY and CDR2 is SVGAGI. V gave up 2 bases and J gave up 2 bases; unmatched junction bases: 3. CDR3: CASSYGGSAYNEQFF. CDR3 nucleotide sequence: TGTGCCAGCAGTTACGGCGGGAGTGCCTACAATGAGCAGTTCTTC.

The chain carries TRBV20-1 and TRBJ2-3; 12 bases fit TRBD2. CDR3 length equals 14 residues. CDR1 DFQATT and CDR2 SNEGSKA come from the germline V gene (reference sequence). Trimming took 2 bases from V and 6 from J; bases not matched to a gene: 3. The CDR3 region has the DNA TGCAGTGCTAGACTAGCGGGAGGGAATGATACGCAGTATTTT. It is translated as CSARLAGGNDTQYF.

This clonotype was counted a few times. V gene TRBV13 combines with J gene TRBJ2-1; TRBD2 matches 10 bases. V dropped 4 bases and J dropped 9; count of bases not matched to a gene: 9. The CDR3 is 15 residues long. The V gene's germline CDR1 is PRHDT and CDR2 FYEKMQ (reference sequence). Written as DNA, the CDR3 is TGTGCCAGCAGCTCCCGGGCTAGCGGGAGAAGTGAGCAGTTCTTC. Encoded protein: CASSSRASGRSEQFF.

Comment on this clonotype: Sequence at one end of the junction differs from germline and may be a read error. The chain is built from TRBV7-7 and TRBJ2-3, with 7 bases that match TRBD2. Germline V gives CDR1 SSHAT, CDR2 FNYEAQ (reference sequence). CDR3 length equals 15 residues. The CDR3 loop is CASSLGGRSEDTQYF. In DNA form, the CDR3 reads TGTGCTAGCAGCTTAGGCGGGAGAAGTGAAGATACGCAGTATTTT.

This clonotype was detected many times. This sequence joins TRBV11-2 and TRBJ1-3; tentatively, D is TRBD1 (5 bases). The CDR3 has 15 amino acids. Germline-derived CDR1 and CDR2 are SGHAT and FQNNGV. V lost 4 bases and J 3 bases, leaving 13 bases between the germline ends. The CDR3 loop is CASSSEGTHGNTIYF. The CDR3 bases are TGTGCCAGCAGCTCCGAGGGGACGCATGGAAACACCATATATTTT.

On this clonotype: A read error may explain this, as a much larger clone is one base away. The CDR3 DNA reads as TGTGCCAGCAGTGACTACTACAATGAGCAGTTCTTC. The encoded protein is CASSDYYNEQFF. The chain combines TRBV6-2 or TRBV6-3 with TRBJ2-1; the D gene is possibly TRBD2 (5 bases). Trimming stripped 5 bases from V and 3 bases from J, with 5 bases between. In germline, CDR1 is MNHEY, CDR2 SVGEGT. The CDR3 runs to 12 residues.

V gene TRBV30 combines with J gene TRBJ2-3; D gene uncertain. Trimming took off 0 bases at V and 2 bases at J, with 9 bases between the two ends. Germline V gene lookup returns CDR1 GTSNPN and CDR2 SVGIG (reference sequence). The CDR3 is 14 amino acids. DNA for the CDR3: TGTGCCTGGAGTGTTGACGGTTACACAGATACGCAGTATTTT. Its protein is CAWSVDGYTDTQYF.

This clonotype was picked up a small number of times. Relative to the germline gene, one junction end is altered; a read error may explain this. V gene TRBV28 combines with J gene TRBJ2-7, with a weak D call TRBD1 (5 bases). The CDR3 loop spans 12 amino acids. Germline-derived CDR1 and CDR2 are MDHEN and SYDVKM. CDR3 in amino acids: CASSQGSYGQYF. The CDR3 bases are TGTGCCAGCAGTCAGGGCTCCTACGGGCAGTACTTC.

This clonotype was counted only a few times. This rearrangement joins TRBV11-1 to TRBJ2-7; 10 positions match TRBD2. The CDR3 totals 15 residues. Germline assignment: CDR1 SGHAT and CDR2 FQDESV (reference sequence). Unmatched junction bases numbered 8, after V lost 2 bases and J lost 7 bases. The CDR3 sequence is CASSLLAGALVEQYF. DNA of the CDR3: TGTGCCAGCAGCTTACTAGCGGGAGCCCTCGTGGAGCAGTACTTC.

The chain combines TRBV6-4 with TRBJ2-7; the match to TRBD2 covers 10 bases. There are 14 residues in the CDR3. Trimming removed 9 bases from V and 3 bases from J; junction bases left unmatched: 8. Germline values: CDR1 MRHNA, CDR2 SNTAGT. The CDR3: CARITRTSGYEQYF. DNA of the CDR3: TGTGCCAGGATAACTAGGACTAGCGGCTACGAGCAGTACTTC.

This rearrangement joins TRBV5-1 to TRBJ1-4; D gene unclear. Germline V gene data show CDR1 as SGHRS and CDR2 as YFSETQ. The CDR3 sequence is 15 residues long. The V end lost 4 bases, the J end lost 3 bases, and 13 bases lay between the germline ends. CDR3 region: CASSRYIGSNEKLFF. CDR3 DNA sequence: TGCGCCAGCAGCCGATACATTGGGTCTAATGAAAAACTGTTTTTT.

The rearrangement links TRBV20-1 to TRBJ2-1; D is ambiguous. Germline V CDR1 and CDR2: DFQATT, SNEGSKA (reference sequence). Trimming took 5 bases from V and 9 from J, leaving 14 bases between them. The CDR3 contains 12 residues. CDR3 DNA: TGCAGTGCTCAATTCGGCCCCGGTGAGCAGTTCTTC. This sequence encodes CSAQFGPGEQFF.